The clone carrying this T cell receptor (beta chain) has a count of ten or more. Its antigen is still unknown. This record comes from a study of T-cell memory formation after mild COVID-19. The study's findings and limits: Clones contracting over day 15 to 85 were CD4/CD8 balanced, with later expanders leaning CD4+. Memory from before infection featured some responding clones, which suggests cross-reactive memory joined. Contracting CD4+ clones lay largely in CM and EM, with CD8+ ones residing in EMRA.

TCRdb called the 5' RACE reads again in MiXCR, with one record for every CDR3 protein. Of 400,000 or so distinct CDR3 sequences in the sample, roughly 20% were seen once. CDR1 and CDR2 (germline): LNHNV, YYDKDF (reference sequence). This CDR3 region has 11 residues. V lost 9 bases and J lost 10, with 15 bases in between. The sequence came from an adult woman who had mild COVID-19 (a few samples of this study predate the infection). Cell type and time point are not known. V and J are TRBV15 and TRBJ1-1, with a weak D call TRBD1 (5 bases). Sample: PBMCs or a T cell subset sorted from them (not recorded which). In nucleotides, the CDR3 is TGTGCCACTTCTGGGACGGGGATAGCTTTCTTT. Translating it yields CATSGTGIAFF. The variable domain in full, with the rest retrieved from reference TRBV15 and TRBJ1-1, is DAMVIQNPRYQVTQFGKPVTLSCSQTLNHNVMYWYQQKSSQAPKLLFHYYDKDFNNEADTPDNFQSRRPNTSFCFLDIRSPGLGDTAMYLCATSGTGIAFFGQGTRLTVV.